These 30 T cell receptor beta chains originate from one sample sequenced in a study of blood T cell repertoires in COVID-19. Produced via immunoSEQ multiplex PCR; TCRdb's table is partial and in-frame only. The data hold some 35,000 clones, with approximately 78% observed a single time. Sequencing used peripheral blood. The receptors stem from a man aged 70-80 years with acute or convalescent COVID-19.

The chain couples TRBV5-1 to TRBJ1-1; the D gene is possibly TRBD1 (5 bases). Per the germline V gene, CDR1 is SGHRS and CDR2 is YFSETQ. The V and J ends lost 1 base and 1 base respectively, with 8 bases between them. This CDR3 spans 14 amino acids. The CDR3 spells CASSLFTGNTEAFF. CDR3 DNA: TGCGCCAGCAGCTTGTTTACAGGGAACACTGAAGCTTTCTTT.

This clone was recorded only once. V is TRBV19 and J is TRBJ2-7, with D possibly TRBD1 on 5 matching bases. The CDR3 runs 12 residues. Germline CDR1 and CDR2: LNHDA and SQIVND (reference sequence). Trimming shortened V by 3 bases and J by 6 bases, and 9 bases separated the two germline ends. CDR3 nucleotide sequence: TGTGCCAGTAGTATGCAGGGCTCCGAGCAGTACTTC. It is translated as CASSMQGSEQYF.

This chain uses TRBV24-1 with TRBJ2-1, with TRBD1 identical over 10 bases. The CDR3 contains 15 residues. The J segment lost 8 bases and the V segment lost 4 bases, leaving 7 bases of the junction unmatched. CDR1 and CDR2 (germline): KGHDR, SFDVKD. CDR3 sequence (DNA): TGTGCCACCAGTGACCCGGGACAGGGGAACGATGAGCAGTTCTTC. Translation: CATSDPGQGNDEQFF.

This clone was seen just once. V gene TRBV3-1 (or the pseudogene TRBV3-2) combines with J gene TRBJ1-1; TRBD1 agrees at 9 bases. V shed 2 bases and J 1 base; nucleotides not matched to a gene: 11. Germline CDR1 reads LGHDT; CDR2 reads YNNKEL (reference sequence). The CDR3 has 18 amino acids. CDR3 loop: CASSQSTGTGRGNTEAFF. The DNA for the CDR3 is TGTGCCAGCAGCCAATCGACCGGGACAGGGAGAGGGAACACTGAAGCTTTCTTT.

The chain links TRBV7-2 to TRBJ2-7; 7 bases fit TRBD1. Trimming at V came to 6 bases and at J to 2 bases, leaving 7 bases not matched to a gene. CDR1 SGHTA and CDR2 FQGNSA come from the germline V gene. CDR3 length: 14 amino acids. The CDR3 bases are TGTGCCAGCAGGAACCGACAGGGCCCCTACGAGCAGTACTTC. It specifies CASRNRQGPYEQYF.

The sample holds a few counts of this clone. This CDR3 reads CASSTQGVTGYTF. DNA of the CDR3: TGTGCCAGTAGTACTCAGGGGGTTACCGGCTACACCTTC. V gene TRBV19 combines with J gene TRBJ1-2, with 7 bases aligning to TRBD1. CDR3 length: 13 amino acids. Per the germline V gene, CDR1 is LNHDA and CDR2 is SQIVND (reference sequence). Trimming cost V 4 bases and J 8 bases; bases outside gene matches: 7.

V gene TRBV4-3 combines with J gene TRBJ2-1; 7 nucleotides align to TRBD2. The CDR3 loop spans 15 amino acids. Germline assignment: CDR1 LGHNA and CDR2 YSLEER. Trimming removed 0 bases from V and 9 bases from J; junction bases left unmatched: 8. The CDR3 DNA follows: TGCGCCAGCAGCCAAGATATACTAGCGCGTTTTGAGCAGTTCTTC. This translates into CASSQDILARFEQFF.

The chain is built from TRBV10-3 and TRBJ2-7, with 7 nucleotides matching TRBD1. Germline CDR1 is ENHRY and CDR2 is SYGVKD. This CDR3 comprises 13 residues. The J segment lost 2 bases and the V segment lost 10 bases, leaving 8 bases of the junction unmatched. CDR3 residues: CATAGTAPYEQYF. In DNA form, the CDR3 reads TGTGCCACCGCCGGGACAGCGCCCTACGAGCAGTACTTC.

The chain links TRBV6-2 or TRBV6-3 to TRBJ1-4; D not resolved. V lost 5 bases and J lost 7, with 17 bases in between. Germline V gene data show CDR1 as MNHEY and CDR2 as SVGEGT. This CDR3 has 15 amino acids. The CDR3: CASSGASGRREKLFF. CDR3 nucleotide sequence: TGTGCCAGCAGTGGCGCTTCAGGCCGTCGTGAAAAACTGTTTTTT.

The gene calls are TRBV6-6 and TRBJ1-1; possible D gene TRBD1, 6 bases. The CDR3 is 12 amino acids. Trimming took off 7 bases at V and 11 bases at J, with 17 bases between the two ends. Per germline, CDR1 MNHNY and CDR2 SVGAGI (reference sequence). The CDR3 protein is CASTKVGAAAFF. CDR3 bases: TGTGCCAGCACCAAAGTGGGGGCGGCGGCTTTCTTT.

This clone showed up just a few times. This chain connects TRBV29-1 to TRBJ1-2, with D maybe TRBD1 (6 bases). This CDR3 region has 14 residues. CDR1 and CDR2 (germline): SQVTM, ANQGSEA. Trimming took 1 base from V and 3 from J, leaving 12 bases between them. Here the CDR3 DNA reads TGCAGCGTTGAAGGCGGGGGCGTTGACTATGGCTACACCTTC. Translation: CSVEGGGVDYGYTF.

The rearrangement uses TRBV19 and TRBJ2-6; D may be TRBD1 (7 bases). Germline lookup yields CDR1 LNHDA and CDR2 SQIVND (reference sequence). Trimming left V 3 bases short and J 2 bases short, with 11 bases between. CDR3 size: 16 residues. The CDR3 DNA follows: TGTGCCAGTAGTATGCAGGGGGGTACTGGGGCCAACGTCCTGACTTTC. This sequence encodes CASSMQGGTGANVLTF.

The chain employs TRBV29-1 and TRBJ1-2; 7 positions agree with TRBD1. CDR1 SQVTM and CDR2 ANQGSEA come from the germline V gene. The length of the CDR3 is 12 residues. Trimming took 7 bases from V and 1 from J; bases not matched to a gene: 3. Here the CDR3 DNA reads TGCAGCGCAGGGGGAAGTAACTATGGCTACACCTTC. This encodes CSAGGSNYGYTF.

The chain links TRBV19 to TRBJ2-1; 9 bases map to TRBD2. In germline, CDR1 is LNHDA, CDR2 SQIVND (reference sequence). The V and J ends lost 2 bases and 8 bases, in that order; junction bases with no gene match: 7. CDR3 length: 15 residues. This CDR3 reads CASSIRSSGAYEQFF. In DNA form, the CDR3 reads TGTGCCAGTAGTATAAGGTCTAGCGGGGCCTATGAGCAGTTCTTC.

This chain links TRBV7-2 with TRBJ1-3; no clear D gene. Germline CDR1 reads SGHTA; CDR2 reads FQGNSA. The CDR3 runs 15 residues. The V and J ends lost 1 base and 4 bases respectively, with 11 bases between them. This CDR3 is CASSLGRGNGNTIYF. DNA of the CDR3: TGTGCCAGCAGCTTAGGACGAGGTAACGGAAACACCATATATTTT.

The V gene is TRBV7-9, the J gene TRBJ1-2; 8 bases agree with TRBD1. Per germline, CDR1 SEHNR and CDR2 FQNEAQ (reference sequence). This CDR3 region has 14 residues. The V segment lost 3 bases and the J segment 7 bases; nucleotides outside the gene matches: 7. The CDR3 DNA sequence: TGTGCCAGCAGCTTGATGGACAGGGAGAGTGGCTACACCTTC. This gives the protein CASSLMDRESGYTF.

This clone appeared a single time. V gene TRBV15 combines with J gene TRBJ2-4, with TRBD1 matching 8 bases. Germline CDR1 LNHNV, CDR2 YYDKDF (reference sequence). Trimming at V came to 0 bases and at J to 7 bases, leaving 14 bases not matched to a gene. This CDR3 contains 18 residues. The CDR3 is CATSRDAYGQGDVNIQYF. The CDR3 DNA sequence: TGTGCCACCAGCAGAGATGCCTATGGACAGGGCGACGTTAACATTCAGTACTTC.

V gene TRBV10-3 combines with J gene TRBJ1-5, with TRBD1 identical over 10 bases. Germline V lookup: CDR1 ENHRY, CDR2 SYGVKD. J lost 0 bases, V lost 4 bases, and 3 bases had no gene match. This CDR3 comprises 16 residues. The CDR3 region is CAISAGTGVSNQPQHF. The CDR3 nucleotides read TGTGCCATCAGTGCCGGGACAGGGGTTAGCAATCAGCCCCAGCATTTT.

The V call is TRBV20-1, the J call TRBJ1-1; D unresolved. The CDR3 is 12 residues long. The germline V gene has CDR1 DFQATT and CDR2 SNEGSKA (reference sequence). V shed 4 bases and J shed 3 bases, with 9 bases lying between them. CDR3 coding DNA: TGCAGTGCTACTGAGAGCTACACTGAAGCTTTCTTT. This sequence encodes CSATESYTEAFF.

V and J are TRBV6-5 and TRBJ1-3; D unclear. The ends were cut back, 4 bases at V and 3 bases at J, with 16 bases in the middle. Germline V lookup: CDR1 MNHEY, CDR2 SVGAGI. This CDR3 is built from 16 residues. CDR3 residues: CASSFYSPGDGNTIYF. Here the CDR3 DNA reads TGTGCCAGCAGTTTCTATTCGCCAGGCGATGGAAACACCATATATTTT.

The DNA for the CDR3 is TGTGCCAGCAGTCACCGACTAGCGGAAGGGTTAGGGCAGTACTTC. It translates to CASSHRLAEGLGQYF. V is TRBV6-6 and J is TRBJ2-7; 9 bases line up with TRBD2. The CDR3 is made up of 15 amino acids. CDR1 MNHNY and CDR2 SVGAGI come from the germline V gene (reference sequence). V gave up 5 bases and J gave up 9 bases; unmatched junction bases: 14.

The rearrangement joins TRBV15 to TRBJ1-3; D remains unclear. Germline V gene sequence: CDR1 LNHNV, CDR2 YYDKDF (reference sequence). With 0 bases removed from V and 3 bases from J, the gap between germline ends came to 12 bases. This CDR3 is built from 16 residues. Here the CDR3 reads CATSRDPGGFGNTIYF. CDR3 sequence (DNA): TGTGCCACCAGCAGAGATCCGGGAGGATTTGGAAACACCATATATTTT.

This chain links TRBV7-9 with TRBJ2-7; D gene uncertain. This CDR3 is built from 11 residues. Germline CDR1 and CDR2: SEHNR and FQNEAQ (reference sequence). Trimming cost V 5 bases and J 9 bases, with 11 bases left between them. In DNA form, the CDR3 reads TGTGCCAGCAGCCGAAGCGACGGGCAGTACTTC. It encodes CASSRSDGQYF.

This CDR3 is CASSLRGLEQYF. The DNA for the CDR3 is TGTGCCAGCAGCCTCAGGGGTCTCGAGCAGTACTTC. The chain couples TRBV5-6 to TRBJ2-7; a weak D match, TRBD1 (6 bases). The germline V gene encodes CDR1 SGHDT and CDR2 YYEEEE. The CDR3 loop spans 12 amino acids. The V end lost 4 bases, the J end lost 6 bases, and 11 bases lay between the germline ends.

The V call is TRBV5-1, the J call TRBJ2-5, with D possibly matching TRBD1 (5 bases). Between the trimmed V and J ends, which lost 4 bases and 1 base, there was a span of 14 bases. The CDR3 has 15 amino acids. Germline CDR1 and CDR2: SGHRS and YFSETQ. The CDR3 protein is CASSVGGATQETQYF. As DNA, the CDR3 is TGCGCCAGCAGCGTCGGTGGGGCCACCCAAGAGACCCAGTACTTC.

The gene calls are TRBV5-4 and TRBJ2-7, with 8 positions matching TRBD2. Germline V gives CDR1 SGHNT, CDR2 YYREEE (reference sequence). V lost 4 bases to trimming and J lost 6 bases; unmatched junction nucleotides: 9. The CDR3 consists of 14 residues. For the CDR3, the DNA is TGTGCCAGCAGCCTCGGGGGGGAGGCGTCCGAGCAGTACTTC. It specifies CASSLGGEASEQYF.

The chain combines TRBV24-1 with TRBJ2-7; D is possibly TRBD2 (6 bases). The germline V gene encodes CDR1 KGHDR and CDR2 SFDVKD. V lost 4 bases to trimming and J lost 1 base, with 16 bases between them. The CDR3 has 16 residues. The CDR3 is CATSDSSTSLSYEQYF. CDR3 nucleotides: TGTGCCACCAGTGACTCCTCCACTAGCCTGTCCTACGAGCAGTACTTC.

The chain links TRBV25-1 to TRBJ2-2, with a weak D call TRBD2 (7 bases). Between the trimmed V and J ends, which lost 4 bases and 3 bases, there was a span of 12 bases. Germline CDR1 MGHDK, CDR2 SYGVNS. The CDR3 runs 15 residues. CDR3 loop: CASSAGGYDTGELFF. The CDR3 nucleotides are TGTGCCAGCAGTGCGGGGGGCTACGACACCGGGGAGCTGTTTTTT.

V and J are TRBV28 and TRBJ2-2; D remains unclear. Germline CDR1 reads MDHEN; CDR2 reads SYDVKM. The CDR3 is 13 residues long. The V end lost 6 bases, the J end lost 7 bases, and 12 bases lay between the germline ends. The CDR3 region is CASSLSVDGELFF. DNA for the CDR3: TGTGCCAGCAGCCTCTCGGTTGACGGGGAGCTGTTTTTT. The whole variable domain, remainder taken from reference TRBV28 and TRBJ2-2, is DVKVTQSSRYLVKRTGEKVFLECVQDMDHENMFWYRQDPGLGLRLIYFSYDVKMKEKGDIPEGYSVSREKKERFSLILESASTNQTSMYLCASSLSVDGELFFGEGSRLTVL.

The rearrangement uses TRBV5-1 and TRBJ2-3; the D gene is possibly TRBD1 (6 bases). The CDR3 runs 15 residues. V was pared by 4 bases and J by 2 bases, with 14 bases between. CDR1 and CDR2 from the germline V gene are SGHRS and YFSETQ. The CDR3 is CASSLAGDFTDTQYF. CDR3 DNA: TGCGCCAGCAGCCTCGCAGGGGATTTCACAGATACGCAGTATTTT.